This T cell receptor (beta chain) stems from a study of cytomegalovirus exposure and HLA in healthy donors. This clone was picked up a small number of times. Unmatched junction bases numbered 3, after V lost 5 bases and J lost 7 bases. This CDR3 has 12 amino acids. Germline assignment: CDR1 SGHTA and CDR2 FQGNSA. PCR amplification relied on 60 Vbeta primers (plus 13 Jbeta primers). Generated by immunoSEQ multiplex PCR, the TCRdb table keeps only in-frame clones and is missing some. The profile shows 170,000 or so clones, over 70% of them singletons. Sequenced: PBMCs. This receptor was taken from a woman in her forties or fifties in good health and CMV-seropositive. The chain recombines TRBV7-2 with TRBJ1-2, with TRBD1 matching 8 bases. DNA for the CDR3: TGTGCCAGCAGCCGGGACAGGAGTGGCTACACCTTC. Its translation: CASSRDRSGYTF.